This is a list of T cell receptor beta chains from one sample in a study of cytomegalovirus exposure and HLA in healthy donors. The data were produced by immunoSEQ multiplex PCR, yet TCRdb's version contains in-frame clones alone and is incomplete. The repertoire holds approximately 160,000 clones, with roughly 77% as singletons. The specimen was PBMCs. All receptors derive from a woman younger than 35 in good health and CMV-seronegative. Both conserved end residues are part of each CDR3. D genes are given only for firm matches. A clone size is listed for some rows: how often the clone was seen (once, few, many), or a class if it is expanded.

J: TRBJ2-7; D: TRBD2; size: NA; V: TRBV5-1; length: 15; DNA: TGCGCCAGCAGCCCTAGTAGCGGGATTGCCTACGAGCAGTACTTC; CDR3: CASSPSSGIAYEQYF
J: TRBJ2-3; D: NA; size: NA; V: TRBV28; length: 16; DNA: TGTGCCAGCCCTCCCCCCTTGGGAGGTGGCACAGATACGCAGTATTTT; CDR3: CASPPPLGGGTDTQYF
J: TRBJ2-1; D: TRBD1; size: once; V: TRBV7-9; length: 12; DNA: TGTTCCAGCAGCTCCAGGGGGAACGAGCAGTTCTTC; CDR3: CSSSSRGNEQFF
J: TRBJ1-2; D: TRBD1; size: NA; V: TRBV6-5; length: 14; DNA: TGTGCCAGCAGTTACGACAGGGGGCCGGCTGGCTACACCTTC; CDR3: CASSYDRGPAGYTF
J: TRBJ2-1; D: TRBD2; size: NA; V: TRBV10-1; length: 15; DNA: TGCGCCAGCAGTGATTACGGGAGGGGGTACAATGAGCAGTTCTTC; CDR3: CASSDYGRGYNEQFF
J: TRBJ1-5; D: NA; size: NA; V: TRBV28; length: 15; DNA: TGTGCCAGCAGTCCATTACGGGGGAGCAATCAGCCCCAGCATTTT; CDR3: CASSPLRGSNQPQHF
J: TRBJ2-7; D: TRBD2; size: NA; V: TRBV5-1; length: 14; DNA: TGCGCCAGCAGAACGGGAGGGCCCGCCTACGAGCAGTACTTC; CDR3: CASRTGGPAYEQYF
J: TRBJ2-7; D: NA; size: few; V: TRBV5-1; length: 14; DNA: TGCGCCAGCAGCTTGGTGGGGCCCTCCTACGAGCAGTACTTC; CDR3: CASSLVGPSYEQYF
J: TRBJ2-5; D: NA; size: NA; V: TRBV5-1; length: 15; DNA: TGCGCCAGCAGCAGTAGGTGGGAGCGACAAGAGACCCAGTACTTC; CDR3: CASSSRWERQETQYF
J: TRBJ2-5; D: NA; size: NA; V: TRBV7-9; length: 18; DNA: TGTGCCAGCAGCCTCTGGTCGTACGAGGGCGCCCGGTTGGAGACCCAGTACTTC; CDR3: CASSLWSYEGARLETQYF
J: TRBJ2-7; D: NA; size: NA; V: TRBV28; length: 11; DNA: TGTGCCAGCAGCCATCGGTACGAGCAGTACTTC; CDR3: CASSHRYEQYF
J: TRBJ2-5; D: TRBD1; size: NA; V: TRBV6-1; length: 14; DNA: TGTGCCAGCAGGGGACAGGGGGTATTCGAGACCCAGTACTTC; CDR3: CASRGQGVFETQYF
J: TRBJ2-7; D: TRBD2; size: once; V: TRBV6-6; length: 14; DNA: TGTGCCAGCAGGGACAGCGGGGGTGGATACGAGCAGTACTTC; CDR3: CASRDSGGGYEQYF
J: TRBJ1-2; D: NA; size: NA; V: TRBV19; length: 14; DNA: TGTGCCAGTAGTACCCTACCCGGGGGGGAAGGCTACACCTTC; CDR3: CASSTLPGGEGYTF
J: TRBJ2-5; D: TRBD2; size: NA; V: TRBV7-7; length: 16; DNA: TGTGCCAGCAGCTTAGGAGTAGCGGGGACTCAAGAGACCCAGTACTTC; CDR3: CASSLGVAGTQETQYF
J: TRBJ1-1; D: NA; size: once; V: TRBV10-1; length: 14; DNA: TGCGCCAGCAGTGAGAATCCGGTTAACACTGAAGCTTTCTTT; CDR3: CASSENPVNTEAFF
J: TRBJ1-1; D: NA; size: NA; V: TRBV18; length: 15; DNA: TGTGCCAGCTCACCACTGGCGGGGGAGAACACTGAAGCTTTCTTT; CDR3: CASSPLAGENTEAFF
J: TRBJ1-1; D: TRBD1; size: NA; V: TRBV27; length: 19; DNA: TGTGCCAGCAGTTTATCTCCCAGGGGGCGAGAAGGTAGAAACACTGAAGCTTTCTTT; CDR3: CASSLSPRGREGRNTEAFF
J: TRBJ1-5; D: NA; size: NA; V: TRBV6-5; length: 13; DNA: TGTGCCAGCAACAGGGACGAGGATCAGCCCCAGCATTTT; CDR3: CASNRDEDQPQHF
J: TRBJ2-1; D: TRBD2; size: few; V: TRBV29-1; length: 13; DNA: TGCAGCGGGCGACTAGCGGGAGTCTATGAGCAGTTCTTC; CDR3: CSGRLAGVYEQFF
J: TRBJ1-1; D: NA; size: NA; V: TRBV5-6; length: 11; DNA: TGTGCCAGCAGCACGGGGACAGAAGCTTTCTTT; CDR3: CASSTGTEAFF
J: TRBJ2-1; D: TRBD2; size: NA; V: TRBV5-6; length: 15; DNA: TGTGCCAGCAGCTTGGAGGGACTAGCGGCCAATGAGCAGTTCTTC; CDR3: CASSLEGLAANEQFF
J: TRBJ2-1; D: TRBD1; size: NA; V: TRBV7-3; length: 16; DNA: TGTGCCAGCAGCTACATCGGGACAGGGAATAACAATGAGCAGTTCTTC; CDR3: CASSYIGTGNNNEQFF
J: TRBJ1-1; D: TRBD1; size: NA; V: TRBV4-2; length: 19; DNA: TGTGCCAGCAGCCAAGACCCCAGGGGGACAGTGGAGTTTAACACTGAAGCTTTCTTT; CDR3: CASSQDPRGTVEFNTEAFF
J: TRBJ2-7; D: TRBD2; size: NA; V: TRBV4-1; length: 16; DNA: TGCGCCAGCAGCCAAGATAGGCTAGCGGGAGGAAACGAGCAGTACTTC; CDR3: CASSQDRLAGGNEQYF
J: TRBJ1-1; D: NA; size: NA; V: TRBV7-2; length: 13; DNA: TGTGCCAGCAGCCAAACTCGGAACACTGAAGCTTTCTTT; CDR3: CASSQTRNTEAFF
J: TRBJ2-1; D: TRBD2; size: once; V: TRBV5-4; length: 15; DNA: TGTGCCAGCAGCTTGGCCGGGAGGGGAAGGAATGAGCAGTTCTTC; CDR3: CASSLAGRGRNEQFF
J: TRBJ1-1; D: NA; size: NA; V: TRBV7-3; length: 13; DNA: TGTGCCAGCAGCTTACGACAGCACACTGAAGCTTTCTTT; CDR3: CASSLRQHTEAFF
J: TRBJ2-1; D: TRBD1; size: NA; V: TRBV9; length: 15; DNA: TGTGCCAGCAGCCCGCAACAGGGGATCACCAATGAGCAGTTCTTC; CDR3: CASSPQQGITNEQFF
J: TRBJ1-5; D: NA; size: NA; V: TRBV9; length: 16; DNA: TGTGCCAGCAGCAAAGCCGGACAATTTGGGGAACAGCCCCAGCATTTT; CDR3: CASSKAGQFGEQPQHF
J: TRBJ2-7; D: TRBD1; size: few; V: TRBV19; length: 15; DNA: TGTGCCAGTAGATACTCGACAGGGGGCTCCTACGAGCAGTACTTC; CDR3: CASRYSTGGSYEQYF
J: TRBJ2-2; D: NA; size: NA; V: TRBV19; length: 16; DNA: TGTGCCAGTAGGACGTCCCGACTAAAGAACACCGGGGAGCTGTTTTTT; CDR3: CASRTSRLKNTGELFF
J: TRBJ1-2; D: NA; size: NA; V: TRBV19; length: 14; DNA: TGTGCCAGTAGGCCGGGGACAACCAACTATGGCTACACCTTC; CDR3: CASRPGTTNYGYTF
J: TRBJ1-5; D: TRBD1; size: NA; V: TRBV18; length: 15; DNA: TGTGCCAGCTCACCGCCCGGGACAGGGAATCAGCCCCAGCATTTT; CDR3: CASSPPGTGNQPQHF
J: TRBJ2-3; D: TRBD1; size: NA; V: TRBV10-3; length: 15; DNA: TGTGCCATCAGTGCGGGACAGGGGATTCGTGATACGCAGTATTTT; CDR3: CAISAGQGIRDTQYF
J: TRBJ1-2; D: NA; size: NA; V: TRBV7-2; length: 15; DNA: TGTGCCAGCAGCTTAGTTGTCGGAGCTAACTATGGCTACACCTTC; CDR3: CASSLVVGANYGYTF
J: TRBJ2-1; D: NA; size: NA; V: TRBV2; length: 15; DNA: TGTGCCAGCACTTCTAACTCCGCTTATCGCGATGAGCAGTTCTTC; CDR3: CASTSNSAYRDEQFF
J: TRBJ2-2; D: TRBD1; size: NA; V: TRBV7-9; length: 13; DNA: TGTGCCAGGGGACAGGGGAGAACCGGGGAGCTGTTTTTT; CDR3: CARGQGRTGELFF
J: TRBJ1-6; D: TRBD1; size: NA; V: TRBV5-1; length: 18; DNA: TGCGCCAGCAGCTCGGGACAGCATAGAAGCTCCTATAATTCACCCCTCCACTTT; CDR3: CASSSGQHRSSYNSPLHF
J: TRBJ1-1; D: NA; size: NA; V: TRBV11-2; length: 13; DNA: TGTGCCAGCAGCCCCGAAGGACAGACTGAAGCTTTCTTT; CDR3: CASSPEGQTEAFF
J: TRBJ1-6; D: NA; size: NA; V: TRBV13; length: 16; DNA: TGTGCCAGCAGCTTAGGCGGGGGGCGGAGGAATTCACCCCTCCACTTT; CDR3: CASSLGGGRRNSPLHF
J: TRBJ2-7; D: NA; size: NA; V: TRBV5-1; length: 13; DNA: TGCGCCAGCAGCCCGGGACGGGACTACGAGCAGTACTTC; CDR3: CASSPGRDYEQYF
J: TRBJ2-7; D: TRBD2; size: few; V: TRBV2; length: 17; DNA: TGTGCCAGCACTAGGACTAGCGGGAGGGCTCTTCCCTACGAGCAGTACTTC; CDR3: CASTRTSGRALPYEQYF
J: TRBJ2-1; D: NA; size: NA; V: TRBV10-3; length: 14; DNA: TGTGCCATCAGTCAGCAGGAGTCAGGGAATGAGCAGTTCTTC; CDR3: CAISQQESGNEQFF